The 10 T cell receptor beta chains presented below share a single source sample, sequenced in a study of blood T cells in healthy people across ages. Sample-barcoded 5' priming and a J-beta primer mix drove a second PCR of about 6 to 12 cycles. One entry per CDR3 protein, called by TCRdb with MiXCR from the 5' RACE reads. The sample records 540,000 or so distinct CDR3 sequences, approximately 30% being singletons. Sequences were obtained from blood. The receptors come from a woman between 70 and 85 years old in good health.

This clonotype turned up a few times. V usage is TRBV5-6 and J usage is TRBJ2-5, with TRBD2 as a possible D gene (6 bases). Between the trimmed V and J ends, which lost 9 bases and 0 bases, there was a span of 12 bases. This CDR3 has 13 residues. Germline V gene lookup returns CDR1 SGHDT and CDR2 YYEEEE. The CDR3 DNA reads TGTGCCACAACTAGCCCTAACCAAGAGACCCAGTACTTC. Translated, it gives CATTSPNQETQYF.

The V and J genes are TRBV7-2 and TRBJ1-1, with a tentative D call TRBD1 (6 bases). The V and J ends lost 4 bases and 4 bases respectively, with 13 bases between them. Germline V gene data show CDR1 as SGHTA and CDR2 as FQGNSA. CDR3 length: 14 amino acids. The CDR3 loop is CASSSGGYGTEAFF. The CDR3 nucleotides are TGTGCCAGCAGCTCCGGGGGCTATGGCACTGAAGCTTTCTTT. Complete variable domain (other parts from reference TRBV7-2 and TRBJ1-1): GAGVSQSPSNKVTEKGKDVELRCDPISGHTALYWYRQSLGQGLEFLIYFQGNSAPDKSGLPSDRFSAERTGGSVSTLTIQRTQQEDSAVYLCASSSGGYGTEAFFGQGTRLTVV.

This clonotype was recorded a few times. The CDR3 loop is CASSLDGDLSSYEQYF. The CDR3 region has the DNA TGTGCCAGCAGCTTGGACGGGGACCTTAGCTCCTACGAGCAGTACTTC. The rearrangement joins TRBV11-2 to TRBJ2-7; either TRBD1 or TRBD2 may supply D (5 bases each). V lost 3 bases to trimming and J lost 0 bases, with 15 bases between them. CDR3 length: 16 residues. The germline gives CDR1 SGHAT, CDR2 FQNNGV.

This clonotype came up once. J is TRBJ2-1 and V is TRBV29-1, with TRBD2 matching over 10 bases. With V trimmed by 8 bases and J by 4 bases, 8 bases remained unmatched. This CDR3 comprises 14 residues. The V gene's germline CDR1 is SQVTM and CDR2 ANQGSEA. CDR3 nucleotide sequence: TGCAGCACCACTCAAGCGGGAGGGTACAATGAGCAGTTCTTC. It codes for CSTTQAGGYNEQFF.

The CDR3: CASSLGVGGGGETQYF. Written as DNA, the CDR3 is TGTGCCAGCAGCTTAGGGGTCGGGGGAGGTGGCGAGACCCAGTACTTC. The chain combines TRBV7-2 with TRBJ2-5, with D perhaps matching TRBD2 (6 bases). V was shortened by 1 base and J by 5 bases, with 17 bases between the two germline ends. The germline gives CDR1 SGHTA, CDR2 FQGNSA. This CDR3 is 16 amino acids long.

The CDR3 region is CASSSSGGPQGELFF. DNA for the CDR3: TGTGCCAGCAGCTCAAGCGGGGGCCCCCAAGGGGAGCTGTTTTTT. The chain recombines TRBV7-2 with TRBJ2-2, with 8 bases that match TRBD2. V dropped 4 bases and J dropped 8; count of bases not matched to a gene: 9. Germline V gene sequence: CDR1 SGHTA, CDR2 FQGNSA. CDR3 length: 15 amino acids. Full variable domain (rest looked up from reference TRBV7-2 and TRBJ2-2): GAGVSQSPSNKVTEKGKDVELRCDPISGHTALYWYRQSLGQGLEFLIYFQGNSAPDKSGLPSDRFSAERTGGSVSTLTIQRTQQEDSAVYLCASSSSGGPQGELFFGEGSRLTVL.

V usage is TRBV18 and J usage is TRBJ1-1; D is unresolved. The V gene's germline CDR1 is KGHSH and CDR2 LQKENI. Trimming removed 3 bases at V and 0 bases at J, with 11 bases between. The CDR3 runs to 15 residues. CDR3: CASSPGSGVNTEAFF. The CDR3 coding sequence is TGTGCCAGCTCACCGGGCTCCGGCGTGAACACTGAAGCTTTCTTT.

V and J are TRBV20-1 and TRBJ2-4, with 7 bases aligning to TRBD1. The CDR3 totals 13 residues. CDR1 is DFQATT and CDR2 is SNEGSKA in the germline V gene (reference sequence). Unmatched junction bases numbered 2, after V lost 0 bases and J lost 6 bases. The chain's CDR3 is CSARDNRGNIQYF. The CDR3 DNA follows: TGCAGTGCTAGAGATAACAGGGGAAACATTCAGTACTTC.

This chain joins TRBV20-1 and TRBJ2-7; 9 bases match TRBD2. Germline CDR1 DFQATT, CDR2 SNEGSKA (reference sequence). Trimming cost V 1 base and J 4 bases; bases outside gene matches: 8. The CDR3 loop spans 15 amino acids. The CDR3 region is CSARGGGGGGYEQYF. DNA for the CDR3: TGCAGTGCTAGAGGAGGCGGCGGGGGGGGTTACGAGCAGTACTTC.

This clonotype turned up a few times. The CDR3 bases are TGTGCCAGCAGCTTAGGTCTTCCCCACACCGGGGAGCTGTTTTTT. It is translated as CASSLGLPHTGELFF. The chain uses TRBV7-9 and TRBJ2-2, with D hard to call. The CDR3 has 15 residues. Germline values: CDR1 SEHNR, CDR2 FQNEAQ (reference sequence). V was pared by 1 base and J by 3 bases, with 9 bases between.